What follows is one T cell receptor (beta chain) and its context. Its antigen is unknown. This CDR3 comprises 15 residues. Germline V gives CDR1 SQVTM, CDR2 ANQGSEA. V shed 6 bases and J 5 bases; nucleotides not matched to a gene: 10. These data belong to a study of T cells in Graves' hyperthyroidism and ophthalmopathy. Notes on the study in general: Among thyroid clonotypes expanded above 0.001, most also appeared in blood. Ophthalmopathy was predicted by the model a median of about 6.7 months ahead of onset.

RNA transcripts were the template for amplifying TCR beta CDR3 regions. With the HTBI primer set, the TCR CDR3 went through a first round of RT-PCR. TCRdb re-called the multiplex PCR reads through MiXCR, storing one row per CDR3 protein. The top ten hold around a fifth of the sample, which has more than 500,000 distinct CDR3 sequences, about half seen once. Exclusion criteria comprised uncontrolled infection, other autoimmune disease, pregnancy or lactation. Clinicians diagnosed patients from clinical symptoms, serum thyroxine and TRAb, thyroid ultrasound and orbital computed tomography. The receptor was isolated from an adult woman with Graves' disease, either hyperthyroidism or ophthalmopathy (not recorded which). The rearrangement links TRBV29-1 to TRBJ1-1, with 12 bases identical to TRBD1. Sequencing was performed on peripheral blood or thyroid tissue (not recorded which). CDR3 loop: CSVPGQGASWTEAFF. The CDR3 DNA sequence: TGCAGCGTCCCGGGACAGGGGGCTTCGTGGACTGAAGCTTTCTTT. The complete variable domain, with remaining parts taken from reference TRBV29-1 and TRBJ1-1, reads SAVISQKPSRDICQRGTSLTIQCQVDSQVTMMFWYRQQPGQSLTLIATANQGSEATYESGFVIDKFPISRPNLTFSTLTVSNMSPEDSSIYLCSVPGQGASWTEAFFGQGTRLTVV.